These 20 T cell receptor beta chains originate from one sample sequenced in a study of shared clonotypes between healthy human individuals. Clones were sequenced by immunoSEQ multiplex PCR, and TCRdb holds only the in-frame ones, with some missing. This sample yields around 2,000,000 clones, of which 85% to 95% are seen a single time; about 1.1% belongs to the top ten. The naive CD8 population came from CD45RO-negative cells selected for CCR7, without terminally differentiated effector memory CD45RA+ cells. Material: naive CD8+ T cells sorted from blood. The receptors derive from a young man in good health.

This chain joins TRBV6-5 and TRBJ1-4; D is ambiguous. This CDR3 has 11 residues. V was clipped by 3 bases and J by 8 bases, with 4 bases between them. Germline-derived CDR1 and CDR2 are MNHEY and SVGAGI. The CDR3 loop reads CASSYKEKLFF. The CDR3, as DNA: TGTGCCAGCAGTTATAAGGAAAAACTGTTTTTT.

For the CDR3, the DNA is TGTGCCAGCAGTTACTCACCGGGACAGGGCTATGGCTACACCTTC. This translates into CASSYSPGQGYGYTF. The chain combines TRBV6-6 with TRBJ1-2, with 9 bases aligning to TRBD1. The V segment lost 0 bases and the J segment 4 bases; nucleotides outside the gene matches: 3. The CDR3 is made up of 15 amino acids. Per the germline V gene, CDR1 is MNHNY and CDR2 is SVGAGI (reference sequence).

This clone has just one count. The chain couples TRBV27 to TRBJ2-3; D is possibly TRBD2 (7 bases). The CDR3 length is 16 residues. CDR1 is MNHEY, CDR2 SMNVEV, per germline (reference sequence). Trimming shortened V by 0 bases and J by 2 bases, and 12 bases separated the two germline ends. In DNA form, the CDR3 reads TGTGCCAGCAGTTTATCGGCGGGGGCGTTCACAGATACGCAGTATTTT. Translation gives CASSLSAGAFTDTQYF.

V and J are TRBV7-9 and TRBJ2-7; 15 bases are a match to TRBD2. Germline CDR1 reads SEHNR; CDR2 reads FQNEAQ (reference sequence). The CDR3 contains 18 residues. The V gene end was trimmed by 5 bases and the J gene end by 7 bases; junction bases not matched to a gene: 15. For the CDR3, the DNA is TGTGCCAGCAGCCTCGCCGGGACTAGCGGGAGGCCCCTTGATGAGCAGTACTTC. It is translated as CASSLAGTSGRPLDEQYF.

This chain links TRBV7-9 with TRBJ1-2; no clear D. The germline gives CDR1 SEHNR, CDR2 FQNEAQ (reference sequence). V lost 4 bases to trimming and J lost 1 base, with 7 bases between them. The CDR3 has 13 amino acids. CDR3 DNA sequence: TGTGCCAGCAGCTCTACAGTTAACTATGGCTACACCTTC. The encoded protein is CASSSTVNYGYTF.

CDR3 nucleotide sequence: TGTGCCAGCAGTCTCCTAGGGGACCGGGAGACCCAGTACTTC. Translated: CASSLLGDRETQYF. The chain is built from TRBV27 and TRBJ2-5, with D perhaps TRBD1 or TRBD2 (5 bases each). Trimming shortened V by 5 bases and J by 5 bases, and 15 bases separated the two germline ends. CDR1 and CDR2 from the germline V gene are MNHEY and SMNVEV (reference sequence). The CDR3 runs 14 residues.

The CDR3: CASSSGGLGNQPQHF. The DNA for the CDR3 is TGTGCCAGCAGCTCAGGGGGTCTTGGCAATCAGCCCCAGCATTTT. V usage is TRBV13 and J usage is TRBJ1-5, with TRBD1 matching over 7 bases. Per germline, CDR1 PRHDT and CDR2 FYEKMQ (reference sequence). The CDR3 spans 15 residues. V was pared by 4 bases and J by 2 bases, with 5 bases of the junction left unmatched.

The V gene is TRBV7-8, the J gene TRBJ2-3, with D hard to call. This CDR3 region has 15 residues. Deletions cut 5 bases from V and 2 bases from J, with 14 bases between. Germline CDR1 and CDR2: SGHVS and FQNEAQ. CDR3: CASSGMAQNTDTQYF. The CDR3 DNA follows: TGTGCCAGCAGCGGTATGGCCCAAAACACAGATACGCAGTATTTT.

V is TRBV2 and J is TRBJ2-1; tentative D call: TRBD2 (6 bases). Germline CDR1 and CDR2: SNHLY and FYNNEI. This CDR3 has 15 amino acids. V was clipped by 4 bases and J by 5 bases, with 15 bases between them. The CDR3 nucleotides read TGTGCCAGCAGTGGGGCGGTGGGGGGAAACAATGAGCAGTTCTTC. Protein product: CASSGAVGGNNEQFF.

This clone was seen a single time. The sample carries other DNA sequences with the same CDR3. This chain joins TRBV6-5 and TRBJ2-3, with no clear D. The CDR3 spans 13 residues. V lost 0 bases and J lost 4, with 5 bases in between. From germline, CDR1 is MNHEY and CDR2 SVGAGI. In DNA form, the CDR3 reads TGTGCCAGCAGTTACTCGATCTCAGATACGCAGTATTTT. This encodes CASSYSISDTQYF.

V and J are TRBV4-1 and TRBJ2-1; no clear D. This CDR3 has 14 residues. The V gene lost 0 bases and the J gene lost 6 bases, with 9 bases spanning the gap. Germline loops: CDR1 MGHRA, CDR2 YSYEKL. DNA for the CDR3: TGCGCCAGCAGCCAAGAGCCAGTCGTCAATGAGCAGTTCTTC. It yields the protein CASSQEPVVNEQFF.

The rearrangement joins TRBV2 to TRBJ1-2; 9 positions match TRBD1. Germline CDR1 SNHLY, CDR2 FYNNEI. V shed 1 base, J shed 2 bases, and the junction held 23 bases outside the gene matches. The CDR3 consists of 22 residues. DNA of the CDR3: TGTGCCAGCAGTGAAGTCGTTGGGCGATTTCTCGGTGGACAGGGGAGGAACTATGGCTACACCTTC. It specifies CASSEVVGRFLGGQGRNYGYTF.

CDR3 loop: CASSTQGEDTQYF. The CDR3, as DNA: TGTGCCAGCAGCACCCAGGGTGAAGATACGCAGTATTTT. This chain links TRBV7-9 with TRBJ2-3; weak D call: TRBD1 (5 bases). With 5 bases removed from V and 5 bases from J, the gap between germline ends came to 11 bases. This CDR3 has 13 amino acids. Germline CDR1 and CDR2: SEHNR and FQNEAQ (reference sequence).

The genes are TRBV5-1 and TRBJ1-2; D gene uncertain. The CDR3 totals 15 residues. V dropped 4 bases and J dropped 8 bases, with 21 bases sitting between them. Per the germline V gene, CDR1 is SGHRS and CDR2 is YFSETQ. The CDR3 DNA reads as TGCGCCAGCAGCCCCGAGGGAGTGTCCGCGTGGGGCTACACCTTC. It is translated as CASSPEGVSAWGYTF. Drawing the rest from reference TRBV5-1 and TRBJ1-2, the complete variable domain is KAGVTQTPRYLIKTRGQQVTLSCSPISGHRSVSWYQQTPGQGLQFLFEYFSETQRNKGNFPGRFSGRQFSNSRSEMNVSTLELGDSALYLCASSPEGVSAWGYTFGSGTRLTVV.

The rearrangement links TRBV5-4 to TRBJ2-1; 7 bases line up with TRBD2. Looked up from germline, CDR1 is SGHNT and CDR2 is YYREEE (reference sequence). The CDR3 is 15 amino acids. V gave up 4 bases and J gave up 14 bases; unmatched junction bases: 18. The CDR3 DNA reads as TGTGCCAGCAGCCATTCCAGCGGGACGCCCAGCCGAGAGTTCTTC. This encodes CASSHSSGTPSREFF.

Here the CDR3 reads CASSGTGGLTDTQYF. CDR3 sequence (DNA): TGTGCCAGCAGCGGCACGGGGGGCCTCACAGATACGCAGTATTTT. The chain carries TRBV9 and TRBJ2-3, with a weak D call TRBD2 (7 bases). With 3 bases removed from V and 2 bases from J, the gap between germline ends came to 13 bases. Germline V lookup: CDR1 SGDLS, CDR2 YYNGEE. This CDR3 is built from 15 residues.

This clone came up once. The chain has TRBV11-2 and TRBJ2-5; 11 bases are a match to TRBD1. V shed 5 bases, J shed 5 bases, and the junction held 10 bases outside the gene matches. Germline-derived CDR1 and CDR2 are SGHAT and FQNNGV. This CDR3 is 16 amino acids long. CDR3 protein: CASSPRTGGGQETQYF. The CDR3 region has the DNA TGTGCCAGCAGCCCCAGGACAGGGGGCGGGCAGGAGACCCAGTACTTC.

The CDR3 loop is CASSLSAETYTEAFF. The CDR3, as DNA: TGTGCCAGCAGTTTATCCGCGGAGACATACACTGAAGCTTTCTTT. The V gene is TRBV27, the J gene TRBJ1-1, with unresolved D. Germline CDR1 MNHEY, CDR2 SMNVEV (reference sequence). The V and J ends lost 0 bases and 3 bases respectively, with 11 bases between them. The CDR3 contains 15 residues.

This chain links TRBV4-1 with TRBJ1-4; 9 positions agree with TRBD1. V gave up 1 base and J gave up 8 bases; unmatched junction bases: 5. This CDR3 has 15 residues. Germline CDR1 reads MGHRA; CDR2 reads YSYEKL. CDR3: CASSQGTGELEKLFF. The CDR3 DNA follows: TGCGCCAGCAGCCAAGGGACAGGGGAGTTGGAAAAACTGTTTTTT.

Comment on this clone: Other nucleotide sequences in the sample specify the same CDR3. The chain recombines TRBV4-1 with TRBJ2-1; weak D call: TRBD1 (5 bases). The CDR3 spans 14 residues. The germline V gene has CDR1 MGHRA and CDR2 YSYEKL. Trimming shortened V by 0 bases and J by 2 bases, and 5 bases separated the two germline ends. The CDR3 DNA reads as TGCGCCAGCAGCCAAGAAGGGGCCTACAATGAGCAGTTCTTC. Translated, it gives CASSQEGAYNEQFF.